These T cell receptor beta chains were read from a single sample in a study of T-cell reconstitution after alpha-beta-depleted transplantation in children. MiXCR, applied by TCRdb to the PCR reads, yields one record per CDR3 protein. This table holds some 350,000 distinct CDR3 sequences, 15% to 20% found once. The material sequenced was PBMCs, mostly from graft donor cells, taken 360 days after TCRalphabeta/CD19-depleted stem cell transplant. These receptors were taken from a male patient between 2 and 10 years old who had a stem cell transplant for acute lymphoblastic leukemia, so the T cells may come from the graft donor. Each CDR3 is given with its conserved first and last residue. D genes are given only for firm matches. Some rows mark clone size as missing; the rest say once, few, many or name a class of expanded clone.

clone size: NA; D gene: NA; J gene: TRBJ2-3; V gene: TRBV13; CDR3 protein: CASSPRATTDTQYF; CDR3 DNA: TGTGCCAGCAGCCCCCGAGCTACCACAGATACGCAGTATTTT
clone size: few; D gene: NA; J gene: TRBJ2-5; V gene: TRBV24-1; CDR3 protein: CATSDLWSSETQYF; CDR3 DNA: TGTGCCACCAGTGATTTGTGGAGTTCAGAGACCCAGTACTTC
clone size: few; D gene: NA; J gene: TRBJ2-1; V gene: TRBV7-9; CDR3 protein: CASSLISYEQFF; CDR3 DNA: TGTGCCAGCAGCTTAATTAGTTATGAGCAGTTCTTC
clone size: few; D gene: NA; J gene: TRBJ2-3; V gene: TRBV15; CDR3 protein: CATSRDWSSTDTQYF; CDR3 DNA: TGTGCCACCAGCAGAGATTGGTCTAGCACAGATACGCAGTATTTT
clone size: many; D gene: NA; J gene: TRBJ2-1; V gene: TRBV7-9; CDR3 protein: CASRDVVGYNEQFF; CDR3 DNA: TGTGCCAGCAGGGACGTGGTGGGGTACAATGAGCAGTTCTTC
clone size: NA; D gene: NA; J gene: TRBJ2-5; V gene: TRBV6-2/TRBV6-3; CDR3 protein: CTSSPASAVYPMGQETQYF; CDR3 DNA: TGTACCAGCAGTCCCGCGTCTGCGGTATACCCCATGGGCCAAGAGACCCAGTACTTC
clone size: few; D gene: NA; J gene: TRBJ1-1; V gene: TRBV5-5; CDR3 protein: CASSADMNTEAFF; CDR3 DNA: TGTGCCAGCAGCGCGGACATGAACACTGAAGCTTTCTTT
clone size: few; D gene: TRBD1; J gene: TRBJ1-6; V gene: TRBV6-2/TRBV6-3; CDR3 protein: CASSYSRTGETAVHNSPLHF; CDR3 DNA: TGTGCCAGCAGTTACTCGAGAACAGGGGAGACGGCAGTTCATAATTCACCCCTCCACTTT
clone size: NA; D gene: NA; J gene: TRBJ2-6; V gene: TRBV19; CDR3 protein: CASSPPVGANVLTF; CDR3 DNA: TGTGCCAGTAGCCCCCCTGTAGGGGCCAACGTCCTGACTTTC
clone size: many; D gene: TRBD1; J gene: TRBJ2-3; V gene: TRBV12-3/TRBV12-4; CDR3 protein: CASTPPTGMTDTQYF; CDR3 DNA: TGTGCCAGCACCCCACCGACAGGGATGACAGATACGCAGTATTTT
clone size: NA; D gene: TRBD1; J gene: TRBJ2-7; V gene: TRBV6-5; CDR3 protein: CASSFFQGASYEQYF; CDR3 DNA: TGTGCCAGCAGTTTTTTCCAGGGGGCCAGCTACGAGCAGTACTTC
clone size: NA; D gene: NA; J gene: TRBJ2-7; V gene: TRBV27; CDR3 protein: CASSTLSTAEQYF; CDR3 DNA: TGTGCCAGCAGTACTCTCTCGACAGCCGAGCAGTACTTC
clone size: few; D gene: NA; J gene: TRBJ2-1; V gene: TRBV5-1; CDR3 protein: CASSFLVEPNEQFF; CDR3 DNA: TGCGCCAGCAGCTTCCTAGTGGAACCTAATGAGCAGTTCTTC
clone size: few; D gene: NA; J gene: TRBJ2-1; V gene: TRBV6-1; CDR3 protein: CASRGGPSYNEQFF; CDR3 DNA: TGTGCCAGCAGGGGTGGCCCTTCATACAATGAGCAGTTCTTC
clone size: few; D gene: TRBD1; J gene: TRBJ2-1; V gene: TRBV29-1; CDR3 protein: CSVEHPLRTGGTNEQFF; CDR3 DNA: TGCAGCGTTGAACACCCATTGAGGACAGGGGGAACGAATGAGCAGTTCTTC
clone size: NA; D gene: NA; J gene: TRBJ1-3; V gene: TRBV7-3; CDR3 protein: CASSLIHRSGNTIYF; CDR3 DNA: TGTGCCAGCAGCTTAATTCACCGATCTGGAAACACCATATATTTT
clone size: NA; D gene: NA; J gene: TRBJ1-1; V gene: TRBV7-9; CDR3 protein: CASSPGTLEAFF; CDR3 DNA: TGTGCCAGCAGCCCAGGGACACTTGAAGCTTTCTTT
clone size: few; D gene: NA; J gene: TRBJ2-5; V gene: TRBV11-2; CDR3 protein: CASSSLWYQETQYF; CDR3 DNA: TGTGCCAGCAGCTCCTTATGGTACCAAGAGACCCAGTACTTC
clone size: NA; D gene: NA; J gene: TRBJ1-2; V gene: TRBV9; CDR3 protein: CASSARGGYTF; CDR3 DNA: TGTGCCAGCAGCGCCAGAGGTGGCTACACCTTC
clone size: NA; D gene: TRBD2; J gene: TRBJ2-1; V gene: TRBV4-3; CDR3 protein: CASSQPGLAGGNEQFF; CDR3 DNA: TGCGCCAGCAGCCAACCGGGACTAGCGGGAGGGAATGAGCAGTTCTTC
clone size: NA; D gene: NA; J gene: TRBJ2-1; V gene: TRBV12-3/TRBV12-4; CDR3 protein: CASSFRGRIRNEQFF; CDR3 DNA: TGTGCCAGCAGTTTTCGGGGGAGGATACGGAATGAGCAGTTCTTC
clone size: many; D gene: NA; J gene: TRBJ1-1; V gene: TRBV27; CDR3 protein: CASSSAPLINDLEGAEAFF; CDR3 DNA: TGTGCCAGCAGTTCCGCTCCTCTTATCAACGACCTCGAGGGGGCTGAAGCTTTCTTT
clone size: NA; D gene: NA; J gene: TRBJ2-3; V gene: TRBV7-8; CDR3 protein: CASSFLGDTQYF; CDR3 DNA: TGTGCCAGCAGCTTCCTAGGGGATACGCAGTATTTT
clone size: NA; D gene: NA; J gene: TRBJ1-1; V gene: TRBV18; CDR3 protein: CASSLTRETEAFF; CDR3 DNA: TGTGCCAGCTCACTGACAAGGGAAACTGAAGCTTTCTTT
clone size: NA; D gene: NA; J gene: TRBJ2-5; V gene: TRBV25-1; CDR3 protein: CASSGRKKQETQYF; CDR3 DNA: TGTGCCAGCAGCGGGAGAAAGAAACAAGAGACCCAGTACTTC
clone size: NA; D gene: TRBD2; J gene: TRBJ2-3; V gene: TRBV18; CDR3 protein: CASSLRAGGPSTDTQYF; CDR3 DNA: TGTGCCAGCTCATTACGAGCGGGAGGGCCAAGCACAGATACGCAGTATTTT
clone size: NA; D gene: NA; J gene: TRBJ2-7; V gene: TRBV6-2/TRBV6-3; CDR3 protein: CASSYSNGSQYF; CDR3 DNA: TGTGCCAGCAGTTACTCGAACGGTTCGCAGTACTTC
clone size: many; D gene: TRBD1; J gene: TRBJ1-2; V gene: TRBV29-1; CDR3 protein: CSVVQGARYGYTF; CDR3 DNA: TGCAGCGTTGTACAGGGGGCGCGCTATGGCTACACCTTC
clone size: many; D gene: NA; J gene: TRBJ1-2; V gene: TRBV13; CDR3 protein: CASSLGRSYGYTF; CDR3 DNA: TGTGCCAGCAGCTTAGGTCGGAGCTATGGCTACACCTTC
clone size: NA; D gene: TRBD1; J gene: TRBJ1-1; V gene: TRBV5-1; CDR3 protein: CASRSIYRGNADTEAFF; CDR3 DNA: TGCGCCAGCCGCTCAATCTACAGGGGAAATGCGGACACTGAAGCTTTCTTT
clone size: NA; D gene: NA; J gene: TRBJ2-5; V gene: TRBV7-2; CDR3 protein: CASSRSPGRAQETQYF; CDR3 DNA: TGTGCCAGCAGCCGATCTCCGGGACGGGCCCAAGAGACCCAGTACTTC
clone size: few; D gene: NA; J gene: TRBJ2-5; V gene: TRBV29-1; CDR3 protein: CTTNGVEETQYF; CDR3 DNA: TGCACCACAAACGGGGTAGAAGAGACCCAGTACTTC